This T cell receptor beta chain was recorded in a study of STAT5B mutations in CD4+ large granular lymphocyte leukemia. Germline CDR1 reads SGHDT; CDR2 reads YYEEEE. V was pared by 0 bases and J by 7 bases, with 10 bases between. This CDR3 has 14 amino acids. Points on this clone: The antigen remains unidentified.

Study-wide results and limits: Higher CD4+ than CD8+ T-LGLL clonality might reflect small sample size.

Repertoires were generated with immunoSEQ multiplex PCR, while TCRdb's copy carries only in-frame clones and drops some. The sample gives tens of thousands of clones, 55% to 80% of which show up once; 2% is in the top ten. The J gene is TRBJ2-2, the V gene TRBV5-6; no clear D. Material for sequencing was CD4+ T cells from blood buffy coats. The sequence derives from a human donor in good health. The CDR3 DNA reads TGTGCCAGCAGCTTGGTGCAGACCAACGGGGAGCTGTTTTTT. It translates to CASSLVQTNGELFF.